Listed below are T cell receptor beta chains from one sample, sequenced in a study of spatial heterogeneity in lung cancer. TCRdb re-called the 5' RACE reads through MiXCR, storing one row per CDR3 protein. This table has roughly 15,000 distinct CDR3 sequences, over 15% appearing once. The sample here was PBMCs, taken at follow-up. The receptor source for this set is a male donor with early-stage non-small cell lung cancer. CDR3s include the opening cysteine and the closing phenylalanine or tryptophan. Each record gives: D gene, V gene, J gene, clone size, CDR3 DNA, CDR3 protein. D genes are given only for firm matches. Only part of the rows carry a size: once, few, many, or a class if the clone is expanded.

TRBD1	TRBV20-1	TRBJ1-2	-	TGCAGTGCCCCCTTCCAGGGGGACTATGGCTACACCTTC	CSAPFQGDYGYTF
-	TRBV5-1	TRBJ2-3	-	TGCGCCAGCAGCTTGGGACAGAGCACAGATACGCAGTATTTT	CASSLGQSTDTQYF
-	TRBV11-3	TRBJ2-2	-	TGTGCCAGCAGCCCAGACTCGACAACAGCGAACACCGGGGAGCTGTTTTTT	CASSPDSTTANTGELFF
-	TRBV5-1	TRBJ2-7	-	TGCGCCAGCAGCTTGGAACAGGGGGGGAGAGACGAGCAGTACTTC	CASSLEQGGRDEQYF
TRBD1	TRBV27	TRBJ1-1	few	TGTGCCAGCAGCCTCGACAGGGGAGGCACTGAAGCTTTCTTT	CASSLDRGGTEAFF
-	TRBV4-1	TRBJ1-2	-	TGCGCCAGCCAAGGCGGGGGGGAGGGCTGGAACTATGGCTACACCTTC	CASQGGGEGWNYGYTF
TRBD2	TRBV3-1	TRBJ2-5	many	TGTGCCAGCAGAGCCTCGGCGGGACTACTAGAGACCCAGTACTTC	CASRASAGLLETQYF
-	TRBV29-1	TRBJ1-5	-	TGCAGCGTTGGGTACCTTAGCAATCAGCCCCAGCATTTT	CSVGYLSNQPQHF
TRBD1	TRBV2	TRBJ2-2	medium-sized	TGTGCCAGCAAAATAGACAGGGGCACCGGGGAGCTGTTTTTT	CASKIDRGTGELFF
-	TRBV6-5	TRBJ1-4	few	TGTGCCAGCAGTTTACAGGGTGGTGAAAAACTGTTTTTT	CASSLQGGEKLFF
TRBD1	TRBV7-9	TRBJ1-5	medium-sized	TGTGCCAGCAGTAACAGGGGTGCCAATCAGCCCCAGCATTTT	CASSNRGANQPQHF
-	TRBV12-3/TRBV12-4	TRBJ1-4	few	TGTGCCAGCAGTTATCAGGGCGGTGAAAAACTGTTTTTT	CASSYQGGEKLFF
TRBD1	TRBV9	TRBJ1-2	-	TGTGCCAGCAGCGGAGGGGACAGGAGGTTCGGTGGCTACACCTTC	CASSGGDRRFGGYTF